What follows are 17 T cell receptor beta chains derived from one specimen sequenced in a study of T cells in localized non-small cell lung cancer. Assay used: immunoSEQ multiplex PCR; TCRdb lists only in-frame clones, some missing. This table has just under 2,000 clones, about 26% appearing once. The sequencing used normal lung tissue next to the tumor, collected before any cancer treatment. All receptors come from a woman aged 35-75 years with stage II lung adenocarcinoma.

This clone showed up just a few times. The V and J genes are TRBV6-8 and TRBJ2-1; possible D gene TRBD2, 6 bases. Germline loops: CDR1 MNHGY, CDR2 SAAAGT. V was pared by 4 bases and J by 1 base, with 11 bases between. The length of the CDR3 is 15 residues. The CDR3 bases are TGTGCCAGCAGTTTTGGGACTGGTTCCTACAATGAGCAGTTCTTC. Its protein product is CASSFGTGSYNEQFF.

CDR3 sequence: CASSLTGGEQPQHF. For the CDR3, the DNA is TGTGCCAGCAGCTTAACAGGGGGTGAGCAGCCCCAGCATTTT. V gene TRBV11-3 combines with J gene TRBJ1-5; 8 bases align to TRBD1. V trimming: 2 bases; J trimming: 7 bases; junction bases outside the gene matches: 4. The CDR3 spans 14 residues. Germline V gene sequence: CDR1 SGHNT, CDR2 YENEEA.

J is TRBJ1-2 and V is TRBV1; the table's D gene call, TRBD1, was not cross checked with the DNA. TRBV1 represents a pseudogene. This CDR3 has 14 residues. The DNA for the CDR3 is TGCGCCAGCAGCCGAACCGGGACAGAACATGGCTACACCTTC. It codes for CASSRTGTEHGYTF.

The chain employs TRBV11-3 and TRBJ1-2; D not resolved. V was trimmed by 4 bases and J by 4 bases, leaving 13 bases between them. CDR1 and CDR2 from the germline V gene are SGHNT and YENEEA. The CDR3 extends over 14 amino acids. CDR3 sequence reads: CASSSGPAFYGYTF. CDR3 bases: TGTGCCAGCAGCTCGGGTCCAGCGTTCTATGGCTACACCTTC.

This clone occurred a few times. V gene TRBV6-8 combines with J gene TRBJ2-1; tentative D call: TRBD2 (6 bases). CDR1 and CDR2 (germline): MNHGY, SAAAGT. This CDR3 spans 16 amino acids. V was pared by 2 bases and J by 8 bases, with 19 bases between. The chain's CDR3 is CASSYPSGESGYEQFF. Here the CDR3 DNA reads TGTGCCAGCAGTTACCCCTCGGGGGAGTCGGGATATGAGCAGTTCTTC.

By sample share, this clone is large. The chain links TRBV11-3 to TRBJ2-3, with D unresolved. The CDR3 has 14 residues. Germline V gives CDR1 SGHNT, CDR2 YENEEA. The ends were cut back, 3 bases at V and 3 bases at J, with 10 bases in the middle. The CDR3 region is CASSLIPGTDTQYF. As DNA, the CDR3 is TGTGCCAGCAGCTTGATCCCTGGGACAGATACGCAGTATTTT.

The V gene is TRBV5-1, the J gene TRBJ2-5; maybe TRBD1 (6 bases). The CDR3 spans 15 residues. CDR1 and CDR2 (germline): SGHRS, YFSETQ. Trimming took off 0 bases at V and 4 bases at J, with 13 bases between the two ends. The CDR3 here is CASSLEALGGETQYF. The CDR3 bases are TGCGCCAGCAGCTTGGAGGCACTAGGGGGAGAGACCCAGTACTTC.

This chain joins TRBV29-1 and TRBJ2-3; D perhaps matches TRBD2 (6 bases). V gave up 1 base and J gave up 1 base, with 12 bases separating them. The CDR3 runs 15 residues. Per germline, CDR1 SQVTM and CDR2 ANQGSEA. In DNA form, the CDR3 reads TGCAGCGTTGAAGTTCGGGCTAGCGGCACAGATACGCAGTATTTT. Translation: CSVEVRASGTDTQYF.

This sequence joins TRBV6-8 and TRBJ2-2, with TRBD1 identical over 7 bases. Germline CDR1 is MNHGY and CDR2 is SAAAGT. The CDR3 contains 15 residues. J gave up 2 bases and V 5 bases, and 5 bases lay outside the gene matches. This CDR3 is CASSDNRGNTGELFF. CDR3 DNA sequence: TGTGCCAGCAGTGACAACAGGGGTAACACCGGGGAGCTGTTTTTT.

This sequence joins TRBV11-3 and TRBJ2-7; 10 positions match TRBD1. Germline CDR1 is SGHNT and CDR2 is YENEEA. The CDR3 extends over 15 amino acids. The V segment lost 5 bases and the J segment 3 bases; nucleotides outside the gene matches: 7. CDR3 DNA: TGTGCCAGCAGCAGTGACAGGGGGCGCGTCTACGAGCAGTACTTC. Encoded protein: CASSSDRGRVYEQYF.

This clone is judged medium-sized. CDR3 protein: CASSLGGGLYNEQFF. DNA for the CDR3: TGTGCCAGCAGCTTAGGGGGAGGACTATACAATGAGCAGTTCTTC. This chain connects TRBV11-3 to TRBJ2-1; perhaps TRBD2 as D (6 bases). Germline values: CDR1 SGHNT, CDR2 YENEEA. Trimming cost V 1 base and J 4 bases, with 11 bases left between them. There are 15 residues in the CDR3.

This chain connects TRBV19 to TRBJ2-1, with 8 nucleotides matching TRBD2. The CDR3 spans 16 residues. In germline, CDR1 is LNHDA, CDR2 SQIVND (reference sequence). With V trimmed by 1 base and J by 7 bases, 9 bases remained unmatched. Written as DNA, the CDR3 is TGTGCCAGTAGTATAGGAAGACGGGGGGGCCAGAATGAGCAGTTCTTC. Amino acid sequence: CASSIGRRGGQNEQFF.

This clone is medium-sized within its sample. The rearrangement links TRBV2 to TRBJ2-1; D is undetermined. This CDR3 region has 15 residues. Germline V gives CDR1 SNHLY, CDR2 FYNNEI. Between the trimmed V and J ends, which lost 1 base and 6 bases, there was a span of 13 bases. This CDR3 reads CASSEGAAPINEQFF. CDR3 in DNA: TGTGCCAGCAGTGAAGGAGCTGCCCCCATCAATGAGCAGTTCTTC.

By proportion, this clone is medium-sized. The chain employs TRBV11-3 and TRBJ2-3; 10 bases align to TRBD2. The CDR3 spans 16 residues. Unmatched junction bases numbered 8, after V lost 3 bases and J lost 5 bases. Germline V gene sequence: CDR1 SGHNT, CDR2 YENEEA. The CDR3 bases are TGTGCCAGCAGCTTGGTCCTTAGCGGGGGGCGAGATACGCAGTATTTT. This gives the protein CASSLVLSGGRDTQYF.

The chain uses TRBV28 and TRBJ2-5, with 12 bases matching TRBD2. Germline V gene sequence: CDR1 MDHEN, CDR2 SYDVKM. This CDR3 comprises 17 residues. Germline trimming cut 3 bases from V and 4 bases from J; bases unmatched to any gene: 9. CDR3 sequence: CASSFASGGAFRETQYF. The DNA for the CDR3 is TGTGCCAGCAGTTTCGCTAGCGGGGGGGCGTTTAGAGAGACCCAGTACTTC. The full variable domain, with the rest looked up from reference TRBV28 and TRBJ2-5, is DVKVTQSSRYLVKRTGEKVFLECVQDMDHENMFWYRQDPGLGLRLIYFSYDVKMKEKGDIPEGYSVSREKKERFSLILESASTNQTSMYLCASSFASGGAFRETQYFGPGTRLLVL.

The V call is TRBV12-5, the J call TRBJ1-2, with a weak D call TRBD1 (6 bases). Germline loops: CDR1 LGHNT, CDR2 FRNRAP. CDR3 length equals 15 residues. Between the trimmed V and J ends, which lost 5 bases and 8 bases, there was a span of 21 bases. The CDR3 coding sequence is TGTGCTAGTGGTCCCGGGGACGAGGGGGTTCAAGGCTACACCTTC. It specifies CASGPGDEGVQGYTF.

The chain uses TRBV11-3 and TRBJ1-1; D might be TRBD1 (5 bases). V was trimmed by 3 bases and J by 3 bases, leaving 14 bases between them. Germline loops: CDR1 SGHNT, CDR2 YENEEA. The CDR3 covers 15 residues. CDR3 sequence: CASSFGGGADTEAFF. For the CDR3, the DNA is TGTGCCAGCAGCTTTGGGGGGGGTGCGGACACTGAAGCTTTCTTT. Full variable domain (rest looked up from reference TRBV11-3 and TRBJ1-1): EAGVVQSPRYKIIEKKQPVAFWCNPISGHNTLYWYLQNLGQGPELLIRYENEEAVDDSQLPKDRFSAERLKGVDSTLKIQPAELGDSAVYLCASSFGGGADTEAFFGQGTRLTVV.